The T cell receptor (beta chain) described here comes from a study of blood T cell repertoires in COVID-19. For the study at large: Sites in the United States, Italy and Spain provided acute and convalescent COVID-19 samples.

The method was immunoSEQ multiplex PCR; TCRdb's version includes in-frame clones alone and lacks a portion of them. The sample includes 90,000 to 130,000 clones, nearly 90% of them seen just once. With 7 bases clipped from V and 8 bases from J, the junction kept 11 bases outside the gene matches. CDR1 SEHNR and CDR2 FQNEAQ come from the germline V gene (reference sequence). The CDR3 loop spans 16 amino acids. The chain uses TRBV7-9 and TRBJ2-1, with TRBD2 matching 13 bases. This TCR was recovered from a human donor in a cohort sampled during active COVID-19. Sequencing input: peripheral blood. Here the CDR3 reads CASTSRLAGGYDEQFF. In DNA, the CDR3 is TGTGCCAGCACCTCGAGACTAGCGGGGGGTTATGATGAGCAGTTCTTC.